This passage covers 29 T cell receptor beta chains from one sample sequenced in a study of blood T cell repertoires in COVID-19. The protocol was immunoSEQ multiplex PCR, while the TCRdb copy is restricted to in-frame clones and leaves out a portion. The table has approximately 150,000 clones, roughly 88% seen once. Specimen: peripheral blood. The receptors come from a woman in her fifties or sixties with acute or convalescent COVID-19.

Note on this clone: The same CDR3 can be traced to other DNA sequences in this sample. V and J are TRBV7-3 and TRBJ2-1; maybe TRBD1 (5 bases). V lost 2 bases and J lost 2, with 7 bases in between. The CDR3 is 14 residues long. The V gene's germline CDR1 is SGHTA and CDR2 FQGTGA. CDR3 in DNA: TGTGCCAGCAGCTTACAGGGAACCTACAATGAGCAGTTCTTC. Amino acids: CASSLQGTYNEQFF.

The rearrangement links TRBV5-1 to TRBJ2-7; D is unclear. Germline V CDR1 and CDR2: SGHRS, YFSETQ. Between the trimmed V and J ends, which lost 0 bases and 3 bases, there was a span of 13 bases. The CDR3 consists of 15 residues. DNA for the CDR3: TGCGCCAGCAGCTTGGTCGCTCAAGCGATCTACGAGCAGTACTTC. Its translation is CASSLVAQAIYEQYF.

The chain employs TRBV24-1 and TRBJ1-1, with TRBD1 as a possible D gene (5 bases). Trimming removed 9 bases from V and 1 base from J, with 11 bases in between. CDR3 length: 13 amino acids. From germline, CDR1 is KGHDR and CDR2 SFDVKD. As DNA, the CDR3 is TGTGCCACCGGAGACAGCCAGAACACTGAAGCTTTCTTT. Protein product: CATGDSQNTEAFF.

Written as DNA, the CDR3 is TGTGCCAGCACCCTGACAGGAATCAATCAGCCCCAGCATTTT. It codes for CASTLTGINQPQHF. V is TRBV27 and J is TRBJ1-5; perhaps TRBD1 as D (6 bases). The V and J ends lost 7 bases and 3 bases respectively, with 13 bases between them. CDR1 is MNHEY and CDR2 is SMNVEV in the germline V gene (reference sequence). The CDR3 runs 14 residues.

This chain joins TRBV19 and TRBJ1-6; TRBD1 matches 8 bases. CDR3 length equals 14 residues. Germline CDR1 and CDR2: LNHDA and SQIVND (reference sequence). J lost 7 bases, V lost 6 bases, and 5 bases had no gene match. The CDR3 DNA reads TGTGCCAGTAGCGGACAGGGTTACAATTCACCCCTCCACTTT. Translating it yields CASSGQGYNSPLHF.

The chain has TRBV7-9 and TRBJ1-1; D remains ambiguous. Trimming left V 4 bases short and J 9 bases short, with 12 bases between. Germline lookup yields CDR1 SEHNR and CDR2 FQNEAQ (reference sequence). The CDR3 consists of 12 residues. The CDR3 is CASSSRNLQAFF. The DNA for the CDR3 is TGTGCCAGCAGCTCACGTAACTTACAAGCTTTCTTT.

In this sample, this clone turned up once. The gene calls are TRBV5-5 and TRBJ1-3; D gene unclear. Germline V CDR1 and CDR2: SGHKS, YYEKEE (reference sequence). The CDR3 is made up of 15 amino acids. Trimming shortened V by 7 bases and J by 0 bases, and 14 bases separated the two germline ends. CDR3 region: CASQPVQNSGNTIYF. For the CDR3, the DNA is TGTGCCAGCCAACCCGTACAGAACTCTGGAAACACCATATATTTT.

Only a few counts were recorded for this clone. The chain recombines TRBV6-1 with TRBJ1-2; unclear D gene. This CDR3 contains 15 residues. The V end lost 2 bases, the J end lost 0 bases, and 10 bases lay between the germline ends. The germline CDR1 and CDR2 sequences are MNHNS and SASEGT. The CDR3 DNA follows: TGTGCCAGCAGTGAATTCGCACTAGCTAACTATGGCTACACCTTC. Protein sequence: CASSEFALANYGYTF.

The chain joins TRBV28 to TRBJ1-2; D unresolved. CDR3 length: 12 amino acids. Trimming left V 2 bases short and J 6 bases short, with 7 bases between. The germline gives CDR1 MDHEN, CDR2 SYDVKM. Here the CDR3 reads CASSLRADGYTF. For the CDR3, the DNA is TGTGCCAGCAGTTTAAGAGCGGATGGCTACACCTTC.

The chain recombines TRBV5-1 with TRBJ2-5; weak D call: TRBD1 (6 bases). The V end lost 3 bases, the J end lost 4 bases, and 13 bases lay between the germline ends. The CDR3 sequence is 14 residues long. Per germline, CDR1 SGHRS and CDR2 YFSETQ. CDR3 residues: CASSSPGAGETQYF. In DNA form, the CDR3 reads TGCGCCAGCAGCTCTCCAGGGGCGGGAGAGACCCAGTACTTC.

This clone was recorded once. The chain combines TRBV19 with TRBJ1-1, with a weak D call TRBD1 (5 bases). The CDR3 totals 14 residues. V was pared by 6 bases and J by 1 base, with 12 bases between. From germline, CDR1 is LNHDA and CDR2 SQIVND (reference sequence). As DNA, the CDR3 is TGTGCCAGTAGGCGACAGCCGTCGAACACTGAAGCTTTCTTT. Translated: CASRRQPSNTEAFF.

The chain joins TRBV9 to TRBJ2-1; 10 bases map to TRBD2. J lost 2 bases, V lost 4 bases, and 6 bases had no gene match. Germline V CDR1 and CDR2: SGDLS, YYNGEE. The CDR3 extends over 16 amino acids. The CDR3 DNA reads as TGTGCCAGCAGCTCAGAAGCGGGGGGGCCCTACAATGAGCAGTTCTTC. Translating it yields CASSSEAGGPYNEQFF. Full variable domain (outside the CDR3, taken from reference TRBV9 and TRBJ2-1): DSGVTQTPKHLITATGQRVTLRCSPRSGDLSVYWYQQSLDQGLQFLIQYYNGEERAKGNILERFSAQQFPDLHSELNLSSLELGDSALYFCASSSEAGGPYNEQFFGPGTRLTVL.

The chain joins TRBV15 to TRBJ2-3; possibly TRBD2 for D (5 bases). This CDR3 contains 15 residues. From germline, CDR1 is LNHNV and CDR2 YYDKDF (reference sequence). With 1 base removed from V and 2 bases from J, the gap between germline ends came to 10 bases. The CDR3 DNA is TGTGCCACCAGCAGAGCTAGCCTCATCACAGATACGCAGTATTTT. This gives the protein CATSRASLITDTQYF.

This clone was recorded once. The chain combines TRBV15 with TRBJ2-3; 7 bases line up with TRBD1. The CDR3 runs to 13 residues. Germline CDR1 is LNHNV and CDR2 is YYDKDF (reference sequence). The junction had 0 bases not matched to a gene; V was cut back by 6 bases and J by 0 bases. The CDR3 DNA reads TGTGCCACCAGGACAGGGAGCACAGATACGCAGTATTTT. Its protein product is CATRTGSTDTQYF.

The chain combines TRBV4-2 with TRBJ2-3; the D is unclear. In germline, CDR1 is LGHNA, CDR2 YNFKEQ. With 1 base removed from V and 2 bases from J, the gap between germline ends came to 10 bases. This CDR3 comprises 15 residues. The CDR3 nucleotides are TGTGCCAGCAGCCAAGGGCTTCCCACCACAGATACGCAGTATTTT. This encodes CASSQGLPTTDTQYF.

The chain combines TRBV5-1 with TRBJ2-1, with 11 positions matching TRBD2. This CDR3 has 17 amino acids. Germline values: CDR1 SGHRS, CDR2 YFSETQ. With V trimmed by 1 base and J by 9 bases, 12 bases remained unmatched. The CDR3 DNA follows: TGCGCCAGCAGCTTGACCAACCTAGCGGGAGGAAGCGGTGAGCAGTTCTTC. Its translation: CASSLTNLAGGSGEQFF.

The J gene is TRBJ1-2, the V gene TRBV18; a possible D gene is TRBD1 (5 bases). The V gene's germline CDR1 is KGHSH and CDR2 LQKENI. The CDR3 extends over 15 amino acids. Trimming stripped 5 bases from V and 8 bases from J, with 21 bases between. In nucleotides, the CDR3 is TGTGCCAGCTCATCCTCAGCACAATTCAGGGAAGGCTACACCTTC. Translating it yields CASSSSAQFREGYTF.

This chain links TRBV5-4 with TRBJ2-3, with 11 bases matching TRBD2. The V and J ends lost 4 bases and 6 bases, in that order; junction bases with no gene match: 10. CDR3 length equals 16 residues. Germline CDR1 reads SGHNT; CDR2 reads YYREEE (reference sequence). The CDR3 sequence: CASSHQGLAERDTQYF. The CDR3, as DNA: TGTGCCAGCAGCCATCAGGGACTAGCGGAGCGGGATACGCAGTATTTT.

The chain joins TRBV2 to TRBJ2-7, with 14 bases identical to TRBD2. In germline, CDR1 is SNHLY, CDR2 FYNNEI. This CDR3 has 17 residues. Trimming took 7 bases from V and 0 from J; bases not matched to a gene: 8. For the CDR3, the DNA is TGTGCCAGCATCCCGGGACTAGCGGGAGAAGGCTCCTACGAGCAGTACTTC. It translates to CASIPGLAGEGSYEQYF.

Notes on this clone: Other DNA variants within this sample encode the same CDR3. This chain links TRBV6-5 with TRBJ1-1, with TRBD1 as a possible D gene (5 bases). There are 13 residues in the CDR3. Trimming removed 2 bases from V and 5 bases from J, with 9 bases in between. The germline V gene has CDR1 MNHEY and CDR2 SVGAGI. CDR3: CASSYQGGTEAFF. In DNA form, the CDR3 reads TGTGCCAGCAGTTACCAGGGAGGTACTGAAGCTTTCTTT.

About this clone: This may arise from a read error, as a much more abundant clone is one base away. V is TRBV5-8 and J is TRBJ1-5; possibly TRBD1 for D (6 bases). Germline loops: CDR1 SGHTS, CDR2 YDEGEE. The V gene lost 4 bases and the J gene lost 6 bases, with 11 bases spanning the gap. The CDR3 runs to 13 residues. As DNA, the CDR3 is TGTGCCAGCAGCCAGAGGGGGAGTCAGCCCCAGCATTTT. It encodes CASSQRGSQPQHF.

The chain carries TRBV19 and TRBJ1-6; 8 nucleotides align to TRBD1. CDR3 length: 15 residues. V was clipped by 7 bases and J by 8 bases; unmatched bases: 10. CDR1 is LNHDA and CDR2 is SQIVND in the germline V gene (reference sequence). The DNA for the CDR3 is TGTGCCAGTACCCTAGGGGGACAGGTAGATTCACCCCTCCACTTT. Translation: CASTLGGQVDSPLHF.

The chain links TRBV5-1 to TRBJ1-1; unclear D gene. V shed 2 bases and J shed 0 bases, with 11 bases lying between them. Germline CDR1 reads SGHRS; CDR2 reads YFSETQ. The CDR3 totals 15 residues. CDR3 bases: TGCGCCAGCAGCTTCTCGACAAGACTGAACACTGAAGCTTTCTTT. It yields the protein CASSFSTRLNTEAFF.

The V call is TRBV4-2, the J call TRBJ1-1; possibly TRBD1 for D (5 bases). This CDR3 region has 14 residues. V was pared by 4 bases and J by 1 base, with 10 bases between. Germline loops: CDR1 LGHNA, CDR2 YNFKEQ. CDR3 in DNA: TGTGCCAGCAGCCCCAGGGCCAAGAACACTGAAGCTTTCTTT. Residues: CASSPRAKNTEAFF.

The table lists this clone with a few counts. The chain employs TRBV19 and TRBJ1-2; tentative D call: TRBD1 (6 bases). Germline V gene sequence: CDR1 LNHDA, CDR2 SQIVND (reference sequence). Between the trimmed V and J ends, which lost 1 base and 3 bases, there was a span of 15 bases. This CDR3 has 16 amino acids. In nucleotides, the CDR3 is TGTGCCAGTAGTATAGTGGGGGCAGGTCGGGACTATGGCTACACCTTC. Protein sequence: CASSIVGAGRDYGYTF.

This rearrangement joins TRBV28 to TRBJ1-2, with 7 bases fitting TRBD1. CDR3 size: 13 residues. V shed 5 bases, J shed 4 bases, and the junction held 4 bases outside the gene matches. Germline assignment: CDR1 MDHEN and CDR2 SYDVKM. The DNA of the CDR3 is TGTGCCAGCAGTCAGGGGGTCGCCTATGGCTACACCTTC. Translating it yields CASSQGVAYGYTF.

The rearrangement links TRBV6-5 to TRBJ1-2; 7 bases map to TRBD1. The CDR3 runs 15 residues. The V segment lost 0 bases and the J segment 4 bases; nucleotides outside the gene matches: 5. The V gene's germline CDR1 is MNHEY and CDR2 SVGAGI. The CDR3, as DNA: TGTGCCAGCAGTTACTCGATAGGACAGGTCTATGGCTACACCTTC. This encodes CASSYSIGQVYGYTF.

J is TRBJ1-2 and V is TRBV6-5; tentative D call: TRBD1 (5 bases). CDR1 MNHEY and CDR2 SVGAGI come from the germline V gene. V lost 5 bases to trimming and J lost 2 bases, with 9 bases between them. This CDR3 contains 13 residues. CDR3 DNA sequence: TGTGCCAGCAGTCCCAGGGTGAACTATGGCTACACCTTC. Translating it yields CASSPRVNYGYTF.

The chain uses TRBV7-9 and TRBJ2-2, with TRBD2 matching over 12 bases. The CDR3 totals 15 residues. Germline CDR1 is SEHNR and CDR2 is FQNEAQ (reference sequence). After removal of 8 bases from V and 5 bases from J, the junction contained 6 bases not matched to a gene. The CDR3 DNA is TGTGCCAGCTCCGGACTAGCGGGATTTACCGGGGAGCTGTTTTTT. As protein: CASSGLAGFTGELFF. The whole variable domain, filled in from reference TRBV7-9 and TRBJ2-2, reads DTGVSQNPRHKITKRGQNVTFRCDPISEHNRLYWYRQTLGQGPEFLTYFQNEAQLEKSRLLSDRFSAERPKGSFSTLEIQRTEQGDSAMYLCASSGLAGFTGELFFGEGSRLTVL.